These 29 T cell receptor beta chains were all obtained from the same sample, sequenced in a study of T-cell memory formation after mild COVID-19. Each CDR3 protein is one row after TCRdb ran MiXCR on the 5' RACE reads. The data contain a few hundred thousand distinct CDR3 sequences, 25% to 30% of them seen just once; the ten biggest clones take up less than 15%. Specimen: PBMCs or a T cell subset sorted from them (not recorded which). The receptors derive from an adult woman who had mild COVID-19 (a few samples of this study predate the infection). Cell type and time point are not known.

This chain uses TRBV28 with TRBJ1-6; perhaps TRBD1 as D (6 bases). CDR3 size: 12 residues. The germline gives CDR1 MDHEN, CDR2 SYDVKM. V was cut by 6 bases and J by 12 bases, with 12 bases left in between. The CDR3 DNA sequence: TGTGCCAGCAGATCAGGGGTCCGACCCCTCCACTTT. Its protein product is CASRSGVRPLHF. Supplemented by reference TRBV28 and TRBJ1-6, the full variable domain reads DVKVTQSSRYLVKRTGEKVFLECVQDMDHENMFWYRQDPGLGLRLIYFSYDVKMKEKGDIPEGYSVSREKKERFSLILESASTNQTSMYLCASRSGVRPLHFGNGTRLTVT.

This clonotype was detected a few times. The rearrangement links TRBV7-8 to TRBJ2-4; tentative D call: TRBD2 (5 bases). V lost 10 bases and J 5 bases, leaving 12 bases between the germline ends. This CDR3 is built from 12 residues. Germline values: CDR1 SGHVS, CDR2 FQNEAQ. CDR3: CATSAGENIQYF. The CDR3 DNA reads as TGTGCCACTTCGGCCGGGGAAAACATTCAGTACTTC. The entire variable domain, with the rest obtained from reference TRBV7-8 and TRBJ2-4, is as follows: GAGVSQSPRYKVAKRGQDVALRCDPISGHVSLFWYQQALGQGPEFLTYFQNEAQLDKSGLPSDRFFAERPEGSVSTLKIQRTQQEDSAVYLCATSAGENIQYFGAGTRLSVL.

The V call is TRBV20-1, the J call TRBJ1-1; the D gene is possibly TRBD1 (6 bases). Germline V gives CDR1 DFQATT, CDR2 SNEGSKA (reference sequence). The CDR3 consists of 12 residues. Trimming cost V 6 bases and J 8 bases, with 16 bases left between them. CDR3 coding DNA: TGCAGTGCCCCCGGTGGGGGGGCCGAAGCTTTCTTT. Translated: CSAPGGGAEAFF.

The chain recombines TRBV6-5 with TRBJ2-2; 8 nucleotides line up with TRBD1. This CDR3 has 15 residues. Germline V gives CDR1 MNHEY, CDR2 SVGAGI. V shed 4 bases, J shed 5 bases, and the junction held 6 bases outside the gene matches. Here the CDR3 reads CASSSTGVGTGELFF. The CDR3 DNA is TGTGCCAGCAGTTCGACAGGGGTCGGGACCGGGGAGCTGTTTTTT.

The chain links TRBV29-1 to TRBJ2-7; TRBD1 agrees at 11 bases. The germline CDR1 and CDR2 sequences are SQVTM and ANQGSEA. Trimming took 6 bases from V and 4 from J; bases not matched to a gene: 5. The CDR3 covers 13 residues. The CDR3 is CSVGQGAIYEQYF. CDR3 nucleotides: TGCAGCGTAGGACAGGGGGCTATTTACGAGCAGTACTTC.

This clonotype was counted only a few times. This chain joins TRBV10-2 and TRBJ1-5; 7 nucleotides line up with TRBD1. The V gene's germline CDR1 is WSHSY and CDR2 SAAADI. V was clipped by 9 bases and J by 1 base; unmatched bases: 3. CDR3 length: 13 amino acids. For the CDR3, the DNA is TGCGCCAGTACAGGGGAGAGCAATCAGCCCCAGCATTTT. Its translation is CASTGESNQPQHF.

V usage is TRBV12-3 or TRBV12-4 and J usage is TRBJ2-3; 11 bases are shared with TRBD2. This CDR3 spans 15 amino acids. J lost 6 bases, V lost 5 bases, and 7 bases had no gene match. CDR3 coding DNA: TGTGCCAGCAGTCGGGTAGCGGGAGGGCCCGATACGCAGTATTTT. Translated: CASSRVAGGPDTQYF.

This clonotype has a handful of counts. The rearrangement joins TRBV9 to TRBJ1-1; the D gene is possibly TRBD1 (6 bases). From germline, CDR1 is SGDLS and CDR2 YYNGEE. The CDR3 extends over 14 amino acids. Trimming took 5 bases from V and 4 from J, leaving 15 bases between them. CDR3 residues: CASRPGAGVTEAFF. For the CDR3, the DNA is TGTGCCAGCAGGCCCGGGGCAGGGGTCACTGAAGCTTTCTTT. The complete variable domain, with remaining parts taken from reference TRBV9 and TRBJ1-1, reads DSGVTQTPKHLITATGQRVTLRCSPRSGDLSVYWYQQSLDQGLQFLIQYYNGEERAKGNILERFSAQQFPDLHSELNLSSLELGDSALYFCASRPGAGVTEAFFGQGTRLTVV.

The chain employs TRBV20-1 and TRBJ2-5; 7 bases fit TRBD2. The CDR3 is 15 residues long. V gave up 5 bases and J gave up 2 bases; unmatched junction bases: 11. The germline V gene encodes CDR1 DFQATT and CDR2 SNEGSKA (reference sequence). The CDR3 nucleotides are TGCAGTGCTCCACTTCGGGCTAGCGGACAAGAGACCCAGTACTTC. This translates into CSAPLRASGQETQYF.

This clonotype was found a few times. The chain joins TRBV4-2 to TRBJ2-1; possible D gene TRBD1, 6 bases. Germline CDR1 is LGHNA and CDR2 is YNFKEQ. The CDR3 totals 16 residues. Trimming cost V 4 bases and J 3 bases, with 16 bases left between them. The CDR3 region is CASSPLAGTSYNEQFF. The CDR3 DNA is TGTGCCAGCAGCCCTCTAGCTGGGACAAGCTACAATGAGCAGTTCTTC.

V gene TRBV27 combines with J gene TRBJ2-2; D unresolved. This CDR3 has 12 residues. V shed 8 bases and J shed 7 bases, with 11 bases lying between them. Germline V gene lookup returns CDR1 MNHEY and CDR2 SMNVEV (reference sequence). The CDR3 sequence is CASRFLDGELFF. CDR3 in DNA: TGTGCCAGCCGCTTCCTGGACGGGGAGCTGTTTTTT.

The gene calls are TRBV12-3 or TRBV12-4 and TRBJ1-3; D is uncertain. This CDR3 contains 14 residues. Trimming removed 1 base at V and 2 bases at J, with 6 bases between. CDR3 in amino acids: CASSLGQAGNTIYF. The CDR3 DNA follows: TGTGCCAGCAGTTTAGGGCAGGCTGGAAACACCATATATTTT.

The CDR3 loop is CSARGSVSNQPQHF. The CDR3, as DNA: TGCAGTGCTAGGGGTTCAGTTTCCAATCAGCCCCAGCATTTT. The chain links TRBV20-1 to TRBJ1-5, with D unclear. V gave up 3 bases and J gave up 3 bases, with 12 bases separating them. Per germline, CDR1 DFQATT and CDR2 SNEGSKA (reference sequence). The CDR3 extends over 14 amino acids.

This chain's CDR3 is CAISGPGLASNLYQETQYF. The CDR3 nucleotides read TGTGCCATCAGTGGTCCGGGACTAGCATCTAACCTGTACCAAGAGACCCAGTACTTC. The chain employs TRBV10-3 and TRBJ2-5, with TRBD2 matching over 9 bases. V was clipped by 4 bases and J by 0 bases; unmatched bases: 15. This CDR3 spans 19 amino acids. CDR1 is ENHRY and CDR2 is SYGVKD in the germline V gene.

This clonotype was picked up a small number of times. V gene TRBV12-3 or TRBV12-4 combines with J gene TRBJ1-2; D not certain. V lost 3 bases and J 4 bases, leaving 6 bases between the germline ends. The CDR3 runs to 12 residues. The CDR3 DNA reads TGTGCCAGCAGTTTGGATCGCTATGGCTACACCTTC. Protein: CASSLDRYGYTF.

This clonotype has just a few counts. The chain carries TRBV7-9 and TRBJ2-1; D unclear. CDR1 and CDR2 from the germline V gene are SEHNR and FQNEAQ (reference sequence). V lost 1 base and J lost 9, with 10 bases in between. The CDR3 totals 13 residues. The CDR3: CASSLVRVGEQFF. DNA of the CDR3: TGTGCCAGCAGCTTAGTTAGGGTCGGTGAGCAGTTCTTC.

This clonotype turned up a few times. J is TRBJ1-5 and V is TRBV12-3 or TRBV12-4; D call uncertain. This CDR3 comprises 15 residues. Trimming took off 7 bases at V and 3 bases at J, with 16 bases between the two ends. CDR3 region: CASTPLGGINQPQHF. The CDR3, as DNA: TGTGCCAGCACCCCGTTGGGCGGGATCAATCAGCCCCAGCATTTT.

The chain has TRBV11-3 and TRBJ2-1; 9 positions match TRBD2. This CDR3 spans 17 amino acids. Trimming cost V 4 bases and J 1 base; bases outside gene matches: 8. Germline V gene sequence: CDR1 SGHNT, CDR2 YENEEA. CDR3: CASSYLAGLTSYNEQFF. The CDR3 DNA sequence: TGTGCCAGCAGCTACCTAGCGGGATTAACTTCCTACAATGAGCAGTTCTTC. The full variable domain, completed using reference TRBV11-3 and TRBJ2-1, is EAGVVQSPRYKIIEKKQPVAFWCNPISGHNTLYWYLQNLGQGPELLIRYENEEAVDDSQLPKDRFSAERLKGVDSTLKIQPAELGDSAVYLCASSYLAGLTSYNEQFFGPGTRLTVL.

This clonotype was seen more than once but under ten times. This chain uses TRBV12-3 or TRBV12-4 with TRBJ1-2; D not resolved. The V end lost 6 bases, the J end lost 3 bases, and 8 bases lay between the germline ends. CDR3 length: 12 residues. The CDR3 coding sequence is TGTGCCAGCAGCCCACAAGACTATGGCTACACCTTC. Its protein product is CASSPQDYGYTF.

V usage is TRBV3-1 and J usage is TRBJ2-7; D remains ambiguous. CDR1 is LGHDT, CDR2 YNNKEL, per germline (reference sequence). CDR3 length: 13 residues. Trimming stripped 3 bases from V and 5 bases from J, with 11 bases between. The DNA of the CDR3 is TGTGCCAGCAGCCAGGCAGCCTTCCACGAGCAGTACTTC. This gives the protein CASSQAAFHEQYF.

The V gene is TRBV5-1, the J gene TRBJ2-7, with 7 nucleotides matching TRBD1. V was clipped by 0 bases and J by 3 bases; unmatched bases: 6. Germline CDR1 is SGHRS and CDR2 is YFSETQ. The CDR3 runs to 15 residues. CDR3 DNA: TGCGCCAGCAGCTTGGTTTTGGGACAGAGCTACGAGCAGTACTTC. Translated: CASSLVLGQSYEQYF.

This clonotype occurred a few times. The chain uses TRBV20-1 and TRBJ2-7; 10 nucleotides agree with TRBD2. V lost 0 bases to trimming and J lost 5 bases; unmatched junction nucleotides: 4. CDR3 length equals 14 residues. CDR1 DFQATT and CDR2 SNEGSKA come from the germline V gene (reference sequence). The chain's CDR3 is CSARELAGPHEQYF. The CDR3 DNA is TGCAGTGCTAGAGAACTAGCGGGACCCCACGAGCAGTACTTC.

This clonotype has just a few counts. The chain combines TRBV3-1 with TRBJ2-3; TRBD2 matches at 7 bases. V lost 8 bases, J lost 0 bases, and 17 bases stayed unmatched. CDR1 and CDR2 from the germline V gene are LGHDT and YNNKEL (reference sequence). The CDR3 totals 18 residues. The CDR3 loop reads CASRSSGPYLSSTDTQYF. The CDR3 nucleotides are TGTGCCAGCCGGTCTAGCGGACCGTACCTCTCTAGCACAGATACGCAGTATTTT.

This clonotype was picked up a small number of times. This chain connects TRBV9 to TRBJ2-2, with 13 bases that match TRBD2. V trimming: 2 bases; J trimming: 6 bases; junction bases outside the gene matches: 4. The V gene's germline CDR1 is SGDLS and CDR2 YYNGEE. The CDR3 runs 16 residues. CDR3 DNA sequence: TGTGCCAGCAGCGTTGGACTAGCGGGAGAACCCGGGGAGCTGTTTTTT. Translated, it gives CASSVGLAGEPGELFF.

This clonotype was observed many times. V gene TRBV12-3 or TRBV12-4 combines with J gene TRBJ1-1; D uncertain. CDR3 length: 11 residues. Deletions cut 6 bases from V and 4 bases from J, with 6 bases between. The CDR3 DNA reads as TGTGCCAGCAGCTTGTCCACTGAAGCTTTCTTT. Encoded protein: CASSLSTEAFF.

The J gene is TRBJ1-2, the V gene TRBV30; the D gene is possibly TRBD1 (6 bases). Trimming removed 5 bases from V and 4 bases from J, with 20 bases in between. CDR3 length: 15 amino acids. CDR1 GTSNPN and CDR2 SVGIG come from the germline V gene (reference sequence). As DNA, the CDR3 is TGTGCCTGGGCCTTCCGACAGGATAGACTCTATGGCTACACCTTC. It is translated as CAWAFRQDRLYGYTF. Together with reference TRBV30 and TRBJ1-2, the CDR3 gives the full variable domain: SQTIHQWPATLVQPVGSPLSLECTVEGTSNPNLYWYRQAAGRGLQLLFYSVGIGQISSEVPQNLSASRPQDRQFILSSKKLLLSDSGFYLCAWAFRQDRLYGYTFGSGTRLTVV.

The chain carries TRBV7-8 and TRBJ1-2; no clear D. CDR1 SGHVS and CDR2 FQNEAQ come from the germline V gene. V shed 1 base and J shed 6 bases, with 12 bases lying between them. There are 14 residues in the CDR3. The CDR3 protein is CASSLEDPFDGYTF. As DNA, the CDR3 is TGTGCCAGCAGCTTAGAGGACCCTTTTGATGGCTACACCTTC.

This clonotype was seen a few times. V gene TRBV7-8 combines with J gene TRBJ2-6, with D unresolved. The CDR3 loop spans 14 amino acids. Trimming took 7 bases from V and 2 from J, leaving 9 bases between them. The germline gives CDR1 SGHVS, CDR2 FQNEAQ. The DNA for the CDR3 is TGTGCCAGCACCGGACGGGCTGGGGCCAACGTCCTGACTTTC. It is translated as CASTGRAGANVLTF.

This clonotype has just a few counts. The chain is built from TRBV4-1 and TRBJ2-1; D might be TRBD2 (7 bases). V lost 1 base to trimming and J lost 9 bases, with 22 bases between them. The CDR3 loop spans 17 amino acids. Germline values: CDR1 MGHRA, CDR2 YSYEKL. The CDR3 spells CASSQGGGGTSRGEQFF. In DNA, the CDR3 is TGCGCCAGCAGCCAAGGAGGCGGGGGCACGTCGAGGGGTGAGCAGTTCTTC.